A single sample gave rise to the 28 T cell receptor beta chains below, sequenced in a study of T cell repertoires in cytomegalovirus infection. No antigen has been assigned to these receptors. TCRdb independently ran MiXCR on the reads; one entry per CDR3 protein. The sample includes about 830,000 distinct CDR3 sequences, around a third of them seen just once. Sequenced material: cultured CD8+ T cells from PBMCs, taken from culture after CMV antigen stimulation. These TCRs come from a human donor in good health (CMV status not recorded). Some clones in this sample may be carry-over from other donors' samples.

This clonotype appeared many times. This chain joins TRBV7-9 and TRBJ1-4; TRBD1 matches 9 bases. The CDR3 sequence is 16 residues long. Germline CDR1 is SEHNR and CDR2 is FQNEAQ (reference sequence). Trimming took 5 bases from V and 7 from J; bases not matched to a gene: 11. CDR3 amino acids: CASSGNRDRDGEKLFF. The CDR3 nucleotides are TGTGCCAGCAGCGGAAACCGGGACAGGGATGGTGAAAAACTGTTTTTT.

This chain connects TRBV20-1 to TRBJ2-3; D not resolved. Per germline, CDR1 DFQATT and CDR2 SNEGSKA (reference sequence). Trimming cost V 3 bases and J 6 bases, with 10 bases left between them. CDR3 size: 12 residues. CDR3 region: CSARARGDTQYF. For the CDR3, the DNA is TGCAGTGCTAGGGCCCGAGGCGATACGCAGTATTTT.

A note on this clonotype: Since a much larger clone is just one base distant, this may be a read error. The rearrangement links TRBV7-9 to TRBJ2-7, with D unclear. The CDR3 totals 11 residues. Germline loops: CDR1 SEHNR, CDR2 FQNEAQ (reference sequence). V was trimmed by 7 bases and J by 0 bases, leaving 4 bases between them. CDR3 amino acids: CASNHSYEQYF. CDR3 in DNA: TGTGCCAGCAACCACTCCTACGAGCAGTACTTC.

This clonotype was seen repeatedly, ten times or more. The chain recombines TRBV7-2 with TRBJ1-1; D call uncertain. The germline gives CDR1 SGHTA, CDR2 FQGNSA. CDR3 length: 13 residues. The V and J ends lost 3 bases and 4 bases respectively, with 9 bases between them. CDR3 protein: CASSFGVFTEAFF. Here the CDR3 DNA reads TGTGCCAGCAGCTTCGGGGTGTTCACTGAAGCTTTCTTT.

The chain carries TRBV27 and TRBJ1-2; D uncertain. The CDR3 consists of 13 residues. Trimming pared 2 bases from V and 6 bases from J, leaving 10 bases between. The germline gives CDR1 MNHEY, CDR2 SMNVEV (reference sequence). The CDR3, as DNA: TGTGCCAGCAGTTTACGACTCGCCGATGGCTACACCTTC. Translated, it gives CASSLRLADGYTF.

This clonotype was seen only a few times. The J gene is TRBJ1-2, the V gene TRBV24-1; TRBD1 aligns across 9 bases. V shed 2 bases, J shed 3 bases, and the junction held 3 bases outside the gene matches. The CDR3 loop spans 15 amino acids. Germline assignment: CDR1 KGHDR and CDR2 SFDVKD. In DNA form, the CDR3 reads TGTGCCACCAGTGATTCACAGGGGGCCGACTATGGCTACACCTTC. Its translation: CATSDSQGADYGYTF.

The rearrangement uses TRBV28 and TRBJ2-2; 9 bases line up with TRBD2. V was clipped by 6 bases and J by 6 bases; unmatched bases: 14. The V gene's germline CDR1 is MDHEN and CDR2 SYDVKM. This CDR3 spans 17 amino acids. This CDR3 reads CASSLRGGGALAGELFF. The CDR3 DNA sequence: TGTGCCAGCAGCCTCCGCGGCGGGGGGGCCTTGGCCGGGGAGCTGTTTTTT.

V and J are TRBV12-3 or TRBV12-4 and TRBJ2-2; D not certain. The V gene lost 0 bases and the J gene lost 5 bases, with 7 bases spanning the gap. This CDR3 has 14 residues. The CDR3 is CASSLADTTGELFF. As DNA, the CDR3 is TGTGCCAGCAGTTTAGCCGACACAACCGGGGAGCTGTTTTTT.

The J gene is TRBJ2-3, the V gene TRBV6-2 or TRBV6-3; 7 positions agree with TRBD1. Germline V gives CDR1 MNHEY, CDR2 SVGEGT. The CDR3 loop spans 12 amino acids. Germline trimming cut 4 bases from V and 7 bases from J; bases unmatched to any gene: 2. This CDR3 reads CASSSGQYTQYF. The CDR3 DNA is TGTGCCAGCAGTTCGGGACAGTATACGCAGTATTTT.

About this clonotype itself: One base away lies a much larger clone, so this may be a sequencing read error. The rearrangement uses TRBV7-2 and TRBJ2-5, with unresolved D. CDR1 and CDR2 (germline): SGHTA, FQGNSA. The CDR3 consists of 15 residues. V shed 5 bases and J shed 4 bases, with 17 bases lying between them. The DNA of the CDR3 is TGTGCCAGCAGCGGTAATGAAGGGTGGGGAGAGACCCAGTACTTC. This translates into CASSGNEGWGETQYF.

This clonotype occurred a few times. The chain recombines TRBV23-1 with TRBJ2-5; possible D gene TRBD1, 6 bases. TRBV23-1 is identified as an open reading frame with a role that is uncertain. This CDR3 is 17 amino acids long. V was pared by 0 bases and J by 1 base, with 15 bases between. The CDR3 loop is CASSQSMDSRRQETQYF. The CDR3 DNA is TGCGCCAGCAGTCAATCCATGGACAGCCGCCGCCAAGAGACCCAGTACTTC.

The chain carries TRBV7-9 and TRBJ2-7, with TRBD1 matching 10 bases. The CDR3 is made up of 16 amino acids. With 5 bases clipped from V and 2 bases from J, the junction kept 9 bases outside the gene matches. From germline, CDR1 is SEHNR and CDR2 FQNEAQ (reference sequence). In DNA, the CDR3 is TGTGCCAGCAGCCGGACTGACAGGGGGCCCCCCTACGAGCAGTACGTC. Protein: CASSRTDRGPPYEQYV.

The chain uses TRBV5-1 and TRBJ2-7; 8 nucleotides match TRBD1. In germline, CDR1 is SGHRS, CDR2 YFSETQ. This CDR3 has 14 amino acids. Trimming cost V 1 base and J 2 bases; bases outside gene matches: 2. The DNA of the CDR3 is TGCGCCAGCAGCTTGACCAGGGGGCCCTACGAGCAGTACTTC. Amino acid sequence: CASSLTRGPYEQYF.

This clonotype showed up just a few times. The rearrangement uses TRBV12-3 or TRBV12-4 and TRBJ1-5; D remains unclear. This CDR3 spans 15 amino acids. V dropped 3 bases and J dropped 2 bases, with 11 bases sitting between them. The CDR3 reads CASSFYEGGNQPQHF. The CDR3 bases are TGTGCCAGCAGTTTTTATGAAGGCGGCAATCAGCCCCAGCATTTT.

This clonotype was found many times. The V gene is TRBV20-1, the J gene TRBJ2-2, with D unresolved. From germline, CDR1 is DFQATT and CDR2 SNEGSKA (reference sequence). This CDR3 region has 16 residues. Trimming took off 0 bases at V and 3 bases at J, with 14 bases between the two ends. CDR3 sequence: CSARDPGPFDTGELFF. In nucleotides, the CDR3 is TGCAGTGCTAGAGATCCCGGACCTTTCGACACCGGGGAGCTGTTTTTT.

The J gene is TRBJ2-7, the V gene TRBV7-9, with D tentatively TRBD1 (5 bases). V was cut by 5 bases and J by 3 bases, with 11 bases left in between. From germline, CDR1 is SEHNR and CDR2 FQNEAQ (reference sequence). The CDR3 is made up of 13 amino acids. Written as DNA, the CDR3 is TGTGCCAGCAGCCGAAGACAGCACTACGAGCAGTACTTC. Residues: CASSRRQHYEQYF. Full variable domain (missing parts from reference TRBV7-9 and TRBJ2-7): DTGVSQNPRHKITKRGQNVTFRCDPISEHNRLYWYRQTLGQGPEFLTYFQNEAQLEKSRLLSDRFSAERPKGSFSTLEIQRTEQGDSAMYLCASSRRQHYEQYFGPGTRLTVT.

This rearrangement joins TRBV27 to TRBJ1-2; 10 bases map to TRBD1. From germline, CDR1 is MNHEY and CDR2 SMNVEV (reference sequence). V lost 3 bases and J lost 7; bases outside the gene matches: 8. The CDR3 is 15 residues long. The CDR3 region is CASSLTGGAGSGYTF. The CDR3 DNA reads as TGTGCCAGCAGTTTGACAGGGGGCGCGGGAAGTGGCTACACCTTC.

This clonotype occurred a few times. The J gene is TRBJ1-2, the V gene TRBV6-6, with D perhaps matching TRBD1 (5 bases). The germline gives CDR1 MNHNY, CDR2 SVGAGI (reference sequence). V lost 3 bases to trimming and J lost 4 bases, with 18 bases between them. This CDR3 is built from 16 residues. The CDR3 loop reads CASSYVSPGDAYGYTF. Written as DNA, the CDR3 is TGTGCCAGCAGTTATGTCAGCCCGGGGGATGCCTATGGCTACACCTTC.

In the case of this clonotype: A junction end diverges from the germline sequence, so it may reflect a read error. The rearrangement joins TRBV27 to TRBJ1-2; possible D gene TRBD1, 6 bases. Germline CDR1 MNHEY, CDR2 SMNVEV (reference sequence). This CDR3 region has 16 residues. The CDR3 DNA is TGTGCCAGCAGATTATGGGGGGCAGAATCTAACTATGGCTACACCTTC. Amino acid sequence: CASRLWGAESNYGYTF.

This clonotype was found a few times. The chain is built from TRBV6-5 and TRBJ2-7, with D possibly being TRBD1 (5 bases). Germline CDR1 reads MNHEY; CDR2 reads SVGAGI. The CDR3 runs to 13 residues. The V and J ends lost 5 bases and 5 bases respectively, with 13 bases between them. CDR3 nucleotide sequence: TGTGCCAGCAGTAGGGGAACCGGCCACGAGCAGTACTTC. Amino acids: CASSRGTGHEQYF.

Many counts were recorded for this clonotype. This chain joins TRBV6-2 or TRBV6-3 and TRBJ1-5, with 8 bases lining up with TRBD1. The germline V gene encodes CDR1 MNHEY and CDR2 SVGEGT. The CDR3 extends over 15 amino acids. The V gene end was trimmed by 7 bases and the J gene end by 1 base; junction bases not matched to a gene: 6. The CDR3 DNA follows: TGTGCCAGCACCGTACAGGGGGGAAGCAATCAGCCCCAGCATTTT. The encoded protein is CASTVQGGSNQPQHF.

The rearrangement joins TRBV27 to TRBJ2-1; 9 bases are a match to TRBD2. CDR1 and CDR2 from the germline V gene are MNHEY and SMNVEV (reference sequence). This CDR3 contains 16 residues. Losses at the gene ends were 7 bases for V and 0 bases for J; bases not matched to a gene: 7. The CDR3 DNA reads as TGTGCCAGCACCCTCCTAGCGGGGAACTCCTACAATGAGCAGTTCTTC. Translated, it gives CASTLLAGNSYNEQFF.

This clonotype was found a few times. This chain uses TRBV2 with TRBJ2-1; 9 bases agree with TRBD1. The V and J ends lost 0 bases and 7 bases, in that order; junction bases with no gene match: 7. The CDR3 sequence is 16 residues long. CDR1 SNHLY and CDR2 FYNNEI come from the germline V gene. The CDR3 sequence is CASSEAGDRVLNEQFF. The DNA of the CDR3 is TGTGCCAGCAGTGAAGCAGGGGACAGGGTGTTAAATGAGCAGTTCTTC.

This clonotype was seen at least ten times. The CDR3 bases are TGTGCCAGCAGTTACTCGGGAATCGGCTACGAGCAGTACTTC. Translation: CASSYSGIGYEQYF. The chain links TRBV6-5 to TRBJ2-7; D unresolved. Germline V lookup: CDR1 MNHEY, CDR2 SVGAGI. This CDR3 comprises 14 residues. Between the trimmed V and J ends, which lost 0 bases and 3 bases, there was a span of 9 bases.

In its sample, this clonotype was seen a few times. The gene calls are TRBV5-8 and TRBJ2-1, with D uncertain. Deletions cut 9 bases from V and 3 bases from J, with 10 bases between. CDR1 and CDR2 from the germline V gene are SGHTS and YDEGEE. The CDR3 has 12 amino acids. The CDR3 DNA follows: TGTGCCAACCGTTCGGTCTACAATGAGCAGTTCTTC. It translates to CANRSVYNEQFF.

This clonotype was seen only a few times. The V and J genes are TRBV6-2 or TRBV6-3 and TRBJ1-5; maybe TRBD1 (5 bases). The germline V gene encodes CDR1 MNHEY and CDR2 SVGEGT. This CDR3 is built from 17 residues. The V end was cut by 0 bases, the J end by 9 bases, with 21 bases between. The CDR3 coding sequence is TGTGCCAGCAGTTACTCACGGGGGTTGGAGCCCTATTCGCCCCAGCATTTT. Protein sequence: CASSYSRGLEPYSPQHF.

V gene TRBV7-2 combines with J gene TRBJ2-3; D assignment may be TRBD1 or TRBD2 (7 bases each). This CDR3 has 15 residues. V shed 4 bases and J shed 5 bases, with 16 bases lying between them. Germline CDR1 SGHTA, CDR2 FQGNSA. The CDR3 DNA reads as TGTGCCAGCAGCTCAGGGGGGGGGGGGCAAGATACGCAGTATTTT. Protein: CASSSGGGGQDTQYF.

This clonotype has just a few counts. The chain employs TRBV4-1 and TRBJ2-3; the match to TRBD2 covers 7 bases. Germline trimming cut 4 bases from V and 2 bases from J; bases unmatched to any gene: 6. The CDR3 runs to 15 residues. Looked up from germline, CDR1 is MGHRA and CDR2 is YSYEKL. The CDR3 nucleotides are TGCGCCAGCAGCCGAACTAGCGCGTACACAGATACGCAGTATTTT. It yields the protein CASSRTSAYTDTQYF.